Listed here is a single T cell receptor beta chain. This record belongs to a study of T cell clones after liver transplantation. At the level of the study: Pre-transplant mixed lymphocyte reactions yielded third-party-reactive TCRbeta sequences as comparators for graft-donor-reactive sequences. Three of eight recipients were HCV-positive; others had non-autoimmune, non-viral indications.

Trimming removed 3 bases at V and 8 bases at J, with 10 bases between. Germline CDR1 and CDR2: GTSNPN and SVGIG (reference sequence). This CDR3 region has 12 residues. Sequencing was performed with immunoSEQ multiplex PCR; in TCRdb, only in-frame clones are kept and a portion is missing. The table shows around 110,000 clones, with 75% to 95% occurring only once. The V gene is TRBV30, the J gene TRBJ2-2; D gene ambiguous. This sample comprised CD4+ T cells from blood, obtained 12 months after liver transplant. The TCR was taken from a human patient who received a liver transplant. The T cells may come from the graft donor. CDR3 nucleotide sequence: TGTGCCTGGAGCCACCCCCCGGGGGAGCTGTTTTTT. Amino acid sequence: CAWSHPPGELFF.